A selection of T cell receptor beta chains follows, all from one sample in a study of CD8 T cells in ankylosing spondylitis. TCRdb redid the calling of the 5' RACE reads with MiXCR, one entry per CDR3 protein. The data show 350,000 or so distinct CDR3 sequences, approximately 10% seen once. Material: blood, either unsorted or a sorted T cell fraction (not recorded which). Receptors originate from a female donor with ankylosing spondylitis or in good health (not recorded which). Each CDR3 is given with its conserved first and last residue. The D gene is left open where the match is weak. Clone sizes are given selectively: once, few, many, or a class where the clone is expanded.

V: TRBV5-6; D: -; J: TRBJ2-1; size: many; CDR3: CATRPQGDNEQFF; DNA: TGTGCCACCAGGCCACAGGGTGACAATGAGCAGTTCTTC
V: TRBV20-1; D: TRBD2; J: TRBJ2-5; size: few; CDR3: CSARPSGGNQETQYF; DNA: TGCAGTGCTAGACCTAGCGGGGGAAATCAAGAGACCCAGTACTTC
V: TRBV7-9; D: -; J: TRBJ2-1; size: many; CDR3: CASIPRGGRNEQFF; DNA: TGTGCCAGCATCCCCAGAGGGGGGAGGAATGAGCAGTTCTTC
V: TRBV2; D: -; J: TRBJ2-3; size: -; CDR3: CASTGASSDTQYF; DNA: TGTGCCAGCACAGGGGCTAGCTCAGATACGCAGTATTTT
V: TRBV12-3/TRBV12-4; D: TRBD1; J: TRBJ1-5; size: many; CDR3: CASSRTGANQPQHF; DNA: TGTGCCAGCAGTCGCACAGGGGCGAATCAGCCCCAGCATTTT
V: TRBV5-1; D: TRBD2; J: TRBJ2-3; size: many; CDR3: CASSGRTSGGLDTQYF; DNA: TGCGCCAGCAGCGGAAGGACTAGCGGGGGTTTAGATACGCAGTATTTT
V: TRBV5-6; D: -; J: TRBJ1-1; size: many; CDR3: CASSFNRAAEAFF; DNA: TGTGCCAGCAGCTTCAACAGGGCGGCTGAAGCTTTCTTT
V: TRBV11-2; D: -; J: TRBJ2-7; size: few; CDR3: CASSTAVKRTYEQYF; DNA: TGTGCCAGCAGCACGGCCGTCAAGAGAACCTACGAGCAGTACTTC
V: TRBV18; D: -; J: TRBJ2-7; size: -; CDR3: CASSPGVAGLQYEQYF; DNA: TGTGCCAGCTCACCGGGAGTTGCGGGACTTCAGTACGAGCAGTACTTC
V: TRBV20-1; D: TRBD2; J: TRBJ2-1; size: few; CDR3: CSARSGGSYNEQFF; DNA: TGCAGTGCTAGAAGCGGGGGTTCCTACAATGAGCAGTTCTTC
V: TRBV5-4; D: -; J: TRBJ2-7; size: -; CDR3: CASRTRGTHEQYF; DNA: TGTGCCAGCAGAACAAGGGGTACCCACGAGCAGTACTTC
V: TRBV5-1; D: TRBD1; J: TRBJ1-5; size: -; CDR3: CASSRPPQDRERDQPQHF; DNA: TGCGCCAGCAGCAGACCACCCCAAGACAGGGAACGCGATCAGCCCCAGCATTTT
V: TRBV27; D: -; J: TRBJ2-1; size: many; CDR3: CASSKKTGYNEQFF; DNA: TGTGCCAGCAGCAAAAAGACGGGGTACAATGAGCAGTTCTTC
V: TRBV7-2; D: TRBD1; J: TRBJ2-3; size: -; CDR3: CASSLAGQGPPSTDTQYF; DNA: TGTGCCAGCAGCTTAGCGGGACAGGGGCCGCCGAGCACAGATACGCAGTATTTT
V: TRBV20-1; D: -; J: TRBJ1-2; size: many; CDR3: CSASPPRGDYGYTF; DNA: TGCAGTGCCAGTCCCCCACGAGGAGACTATGGCTACACCTTC
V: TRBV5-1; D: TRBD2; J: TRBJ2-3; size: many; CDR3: CASNLPAGGLTDTQYF; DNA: TGCGCCAGCAACCTTCCAGCGGGGGGACTCACAGATACGCAGTATTTT
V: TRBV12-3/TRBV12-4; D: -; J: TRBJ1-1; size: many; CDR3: CASSKGLNTEAFF; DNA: TGTGCCAGCAGTAAGGGATTGAACACTGAAGCTTTCTTT
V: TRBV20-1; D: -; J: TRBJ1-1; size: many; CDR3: CSARVPLGTEAFF; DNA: TGCAGTGCTAGAGTCCCCCTGGGGACTGAAGCTTTCTTT
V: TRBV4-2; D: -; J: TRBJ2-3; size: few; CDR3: CASSQDGTPPDTQYF; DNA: TGTGCCAGCAGCCAAGATGGGACTCCACCAGATACGCAGTATTTT
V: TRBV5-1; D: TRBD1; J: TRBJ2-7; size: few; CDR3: CASSLAGDRGQFSYEQYF; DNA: TGCGCCAGCAGCTTGGCCGGAGACAGGGGCCAATTCTCCTACGAGCAGTACTTC
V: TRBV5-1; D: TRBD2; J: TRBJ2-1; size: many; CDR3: CASSHGLAGGLWQFF; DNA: TGCGCCAGCAGCCACGGACTAGCGGGGGGGCTATGGCAGTTCTTC
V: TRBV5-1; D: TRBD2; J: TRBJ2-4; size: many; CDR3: CASSFHQGGDIQYF; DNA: TGCGCCAGCAGCTTCCATCAGGGAGGGGACATTCAGTACTTC
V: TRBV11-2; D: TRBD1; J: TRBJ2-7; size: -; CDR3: CASSLKGTGEVKQYF; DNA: TGTGCCAGCAGCTTGAAAGGGACAGGGGAGGTTAAGCAGTACTTC
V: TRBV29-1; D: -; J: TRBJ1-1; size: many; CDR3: CSVYRDYNTEAFF; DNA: TGCAGCGTGTACCGGGACTACAACACTGAAGCTTTCTTT
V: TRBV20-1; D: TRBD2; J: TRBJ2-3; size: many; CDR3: CSARPVAGVGDTQYF; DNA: TGCAGTGCTAGACCCGTAGCGGGTGTGGGGGATACGCAGTATTTT
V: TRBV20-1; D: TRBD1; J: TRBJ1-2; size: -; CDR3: CSARLRGRGRDGYTF; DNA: TGCAGTGCTAGATTGAGGGGGCGCGGAAGGGATGGCTACACCTTC